A selection of T cell receptor beta chains follows, all from one sample in a study of shared clonotypes between healthy human individuals. Using immunoSEQ multiplex PCR, the repertoire was profiled, and TCRdb retains in-frame clones only, with some absent. The table has fewer than 2.5 million clones, 93% seen once; the top ten hold roughly 0.36%. Sequenced sample: naive CD4+ T cells from PBMCs. Receptors originate from a man younger than 35 in good health. Some clones in this sample may be carry-over from other donors' samples. Each CDR3 is given with its conserved first and last residue. Each record gives: V gene, clone size, J gene, D gene, CDR3 DNA, CDR3 protein. D genes are given only for firm matches. Some rows have no size entry. The others give once, few or many, or a class for an expanded clone.

v_call: TRBV7-8
clone_size: -
j_call: TRBJ2-1
d_call: TRBD1
cdr3_nt: TGTGCCAGCAGCCTCAGGACAGGGGGCGCCGACTTCCCCTCCTACAATGAGCAGTTCTTC
cdr3_aa: CASSLRTGGADFPSYNEQFF

v_call: TRBV9
clone_size: -
j_call: TRBJ2-6
d_call: -
cdr3_nt: TGTGCCAGCAGCGGCAAACTTGGGGTCTCTGGGGCCAACGTCCTGACTTTC
cdr3_aa: CASSGKLGVSGANVLTF

v_call: TRBV19
clone_size: -
j_call: TRBJ1-2
d_call: TRBD1
cdr3_nt: TGTGCCAGTTTTTCCGGGACAGGGAACTATGGCTACACCTTC
cdr3_aa: CASFSGTGNYGYTF

v_call: TRBV11-3
clone_size: -
j_call: TRBJ2-1
d_call: TRBD2
cdr3_nt: TGTGCCAGCAGCTTAGGGCTCGGGAGGGCCACAATCCATGAGCAGTTCTTC
cdr3_aa: CASSLGLGRATIHEQFF

v_call: TRBV7-2
clone_size: few
j_call: TRBJ1-2
d_call: -
cdr3_nt: TGTGCCAGCAGCCTCTACCCTGGGGTGAACTATGGCTACACCTTC
cdr3_aa: CASSLYPGVNYGYTF

v_call: TRBV5-4
clone_size: -
j_call: TRBJ1-3
d_call: -
cdr3_nt: TGTGCCAGCAGCTTGGGGGGGCTAGGCTCTGGAAACACCATATATTTT
cdr3_aa: CASSLGGLGSGNTIYF

v_call: TRBV7-2
clone_size: -
j_call: TRBJ2-1
d_call: -
cdr3_nt: TGTGCCAGCAGCTTAGTCGCCGGGAGCCCACTTAGAATTTACAATGAGCAGTTCTTC
cdr3_aa: CASSLVAGSPLRIYNEQFF

v_call: TRBV11-2
clone_size: once
j_call: TRBJ2-4
d_call: -
cdr3_nt: TGTGCCAGCAGCTCGGGGGTAGCCAAAAACATTCAGTACTTC
cdr3_aa: CASSSGVAKNIQYF

v_call: TRBV5-1
clone_size: -
j_call: TRBJ2-7
d_call: TRBD2
cdr3_nt: TGCGCCAGCAGCTTGGTGGCTAGCGGGAAGGACGAGCAGTACTTC
cdr3_aa: CASSLVASGKDEQYF

v_call: TRBV6-1
clone_size: few
j_call: TRBJ1-5
d_call: -
cdr3_nt: TGTGCCAGCAGTGCACCTTCTGAGCCCCAGCATTTT
cdr3_aa: CASSAPSEPQHF